Listed below are T cell receptor beta chains from one sample, sequenced in a study of Ad26.COV2.S vaccination and SARS-CoV-2 variants. The table came from immunoSEQ multiplex PCR; TCRdb's copy has only in-frame clones and leaves some out. Altogether roughly 500,000 clones are present, roughly 87% being singletons, with the ten largest covering about 2.5%. This material consisted of peripheral blood, taken in a trial of Ad26.COV2.S vaccine versus placebo. These receptors were collected from a person between 18 and 60 years old who received the Ad26.COV2.S COVID-19 vaccine or a placebo. CDR3s include the opening cysteine and the closing phenylalanine or tryptophan. A D gene is named only where the DNA matches it firmly. Size is stated for part of the rows, as once, few or many counts, or as a class when the clone is expanded.

D gene	V gene	J gene	clone size	CDR3 protein	CDR3 DNA
TRBD1	TRBV4-1	TRBJ1-5	.	CASSQTPGQGAPLRPQHF	TGCGCCAGCAGCCAAACCCCGGGACAGGGGGCCCCTCTGAGGCCCCAGCATTTT
.	TRBV7-2	TRBJ2-7	few	CASSLDYRGYEQYF	TGTGCCAGCAGCTTAGACTACCGGGGTTACGAGCAGTACTTC
TRBD1	TRBV7-9	TRBJ1-4	.	CASSLRRDRANEKLFF	TGTGCCAGCAGCTTGCGCCGGGACAGGGCTAATGAAAAACTGTTTTTT
.	TRBV5-3	TRBJ1-2	.	CARSPSVEPGSRDYGYTF	TGTGCCAGAAGCCCAAGTGTCGAGCCGGGGTCCAGGGACTATGGCTACACCTTC
.	TRBV4-3	TRBJ1-3	few	CASSQRSAGKGGNTIYF	TGCGCCAGCAGCCAAAGATCTGCAGGAAAGGGGGGAAACACCATATATTTT
.	TRBV7-2	TRBJ2-5	.	CASSRGLTGRYQETQYF	TGTGCCAGCAGCCGCGGGCTTACAGGGAGGTACCAAGAGACCCAGTACTTC
.	TRBV7-8	TRBJ1-6	.	CASSSQTQIYNSPLHF	TGTGCCAGCAGCTCGCAGACTCAGATATATAATTCACCCCTCCACTTT
.	TRBV29-1	TRBJ1-2	.	CSVESGQTYGYTF	TGCAGCGTTGAAAGCGGGCAGACCTATGGCTACACCTTC
TRBD1	TRBV18	TRBJ2-7	.	CASSPRQGPTTNEQYF	TGTGCCAGCTCACCGCGACAGGGGCCTACGACTAATGAGCAGTACTTC
.	TRBV5-4	TRBJ1-5	.	CASSLRGSRQPQHF	TGTGCCAGCAGCTTGAGAGGATCGCGTCAGCCCCAGCATTTT
.	TRBV7-8	TRBJ1-5	.	CASSLGGRDQPQHF	TGTGCCAGCAGCTTAGGGGGGCGGGATCAGCCCCAGCATTTT
TRBD2	TRBV5-1	TRBJ2-1	.	CASSSPVAGALYNEQFF	TGCGCCAGCAGCTCCCCCGTAGCGGGGGCCCTCTACAATGAGCAGTTCTTC
.	TRBV6-7	TRBJ1-2	.	CASSYLVGKGFNYGYTF	TGTGCCAGCAGTTACTTGGTAGGGAAAGGGTTTAACTATGGCTACACCTTC
TRBD1	TRBV7-9	TRBJ1-1	.	CASSAPGQGSTEAFF	TGTGCCAGCAGCGCGCCGGGACAGGGGAGCACTGAAGCTTTCTTT
TRBD1	TRBV10-3	TRBJ1-5	.	CAISSGTGLNQPQHF	TGTGCCATCAGTAGTGGGACAGGTCTCAATCAGCCCCAGCATTTT
.	TRBV7-2	TRBJ2-1	.	CASSPDGAGDNEQFF	TGTGCCAGCAGCCCCGACGGAGCAGGGGACAATGAGCAGTTCTTC
.	TRBV28	TRBJ1-4	.	CASSLPGFREKLFF	TGTGCCAGCAGTTTGCCAGGGTTTCGGGAAAAACTGTTTTTT